One and the same sample provided the 21 T cell receptor beta chains below, sequenced in a study of cytomegalovirus exposure and HLA in healthy donors. Vbeta (60) and Jbeta (13) primers were used in the PCR. The repertoire was sequenced with immunoSEQ multiplex PCR; TCRdb's copy has only in-frame clones and lacks some. The table shows 170,000 or so clones, with more than 65% occurring only once. Sequenced material: PBMCs. All receptors derive from a woman between 45 and 60 years old in good health and CMV-seronegative.

The gene calls are TRBV19 and TRBJ2-2, with 7 bases fitting TRBD1. In germline, CDR1 is LNHDA, CDR2 SQIVND (reference sequence). The CDR3 is 13 residues long. Germline trimming cut 7 bases from V and 6 bases from J; bases unmatched to any gene: 5. The CDR3 sequence: CASTPGGAGELFF. CDR3 bases: TGTGCCAGTACCCCAGGGGGTGCCGGGGAGCTGTTTTTT.

The rearrangement links TRBV2 to TRBJ2-3; D is unclear. Germline CDR1 reads SNHLY; CDR2 reads FYNNEI. V shed 3 bases and J shed 3 bases, with 7 bases lying between them. CDR3 length equals 13 residues. The CDR3 protein is CASSDESTDTQYF. The CDR3 DNA is TGTGCCAGCAGTGATGAGTCTACAGATACGCAGTATTTT.

The CDR3: CASSMAWQGSYEQYF. DNA for the CDR3: TGTGCCAGTAGTATGGCGTGGCAGGGCTCCTACGAGCAGTACTTC. J is TRBJ2-7 and V is TRBV19, with D possibly being TRBD1 (5 bases). Per the germline V gene, CDR1 is LNHDA and CDR2 is SQIVND (reference sequence). The CDR3 has 15 amino acids. With 3 bases removed from V and 0 bases from J, the gap between germline ends came to 12 bases.

The chain is built from TRBV10-3 and TRBJ1-5, with 7 bases aligning to TRBD1. Looked up from germline, CDR1 is ENHRY and CDR2 is SYGVKD. V lost 2 bases and J lost 6; bases outside the gene matches: 7. The CDR3 loop spans 15 amino acids. This chain's CDR3 is CAISETGVGGQPQHF. The DNA of the CDR3 is TGTGCCATCAGTGAGACAGGGGTCGGGGGTCAGCCCCAGCATTTT.

The chain joins TRBV13 to TRBJ1-1; TRBD1 might be the D (6 bases). CDR3 length equals 13 residues. V was trimmed by 5 bases and J by 6 bases, leaving 13 bases between them. Germline lookup yields CDR1 PRHDT and CDR2 FYEKMQ (reference sequence). The CDR3 spells CASSLGTKAEAFF. The CDR3, as DNA: TGTGCCAGCAGCCTCGGGACAAAGGCTGAAGCTTTCTTT.

In its sample, this clone was seen a few times. The chain is built from TRBV5-1 and TRBJ2-5; D uncertain. V was clipped by 4 bases and J by 2 bases, with 6 bases between them. Germline CDR1 and CDR2: SGHRS and YFSETQ. There are 12 residues in the CDR3. CDR3 sequence: CASSTTQETQYF. The CDR3 bases are TGCGCCAGCAGCACTACACAAGAGACCCAGTACTTC.

The V and J genes are TRBV19 and TRBJ2-5; TRBD2 is a possible D gene (5 bases). The germline CDR1 and CDR2 sequences are LNHDA and SQIVND (reference sequence). Deletions cut 5 bases from V and 0 bases from J, with 10 bases between. This CDR3 is 14 amino acids long. The CDR3 sequence is CASSGGRNQETQYF. In DNA, the CDR3 is TGTGCCAGTAGTGGAGGACGGAACCAAGAGACCCAGTACTTC. Full variable domain (rest looked up from reference TRBV19 and TRBJ2-5): DGGITQSPKYLFRKEGQNVTLSCEQNLNHDAMYWYRQDPGQGLRLIYYSQIVNDFQKGDIAEGYSVSREKKESFPLTVTSAQKNPTAFYLCASSGGRNQETQYFGPGTRLLVL.

The rearrangement joins TRBV9 to TRBJ2-2, with a possible D match to TRBD2 (5 bases). The CDR3 is made up of 16 amino acids. V lost 3 bases and J 0 bases, leaving 12 bases between the germline ends. The germline CDR1 and CDR2 sequences are SGDLS and YYNGEE. In nucleotides, the CDR3 is TGTGCCAGCAGCGCCCCCGGGGAACCGAACACCGGGGAGCTGTTTTTT. This encodes CASSAPGEPNTGELFF.

The chain carries TRBV30 and TRBJ2-7; possibly TRBD2 for D (5 bases). The V end was cut by 3 bases, the J end by 6 bases, with 21 bases between. The length of the CDR3 is 15 residues. From germline, CDR1 is GTSNPN and CDR2 SVGIG (reference sequence). The CDR3 DNA follows: TGTGCCTGGAGGTTCGTCGGGAATCGGCTTGGCGAGCAGTACTTC. Translation gives CAWRFVGNRLGEQYF.

The V call is TRBV7-9, the J call TRBJ1-1; D might be TRBD1 (5 bases). Germline-derived CDR1 and CDR2 are SEHNR and FQNEAQ (reference sequence). With 0 bases removed from V and 0 bases from J, the gap between germline ends came to 8 bases. CDR3 size: 15 residues. The CDR3 spells CASSLATGMNTEAFF. In nucleotides, the CDR3 is TGTGCCAGCAGCTTAGCTACAGGTATGAACACTGAAGCTTTCTTT.

The chain recombines TRBV9 with TRBJ2-2; 8 bases align to TRBD2. Losses at the gene ends were 3 bases for V and 7 bases for J; bases not matched to a gene: 5. Germline values: CDR1 SGDLS, CDR2 YYNGEE. The CDR3 sequence is 14 residues long. CDR3 coding DNA: TGTGCCAGCAGCGCATTGAGCGGGGGCGGGGAGCTGTTTTTT. This translates into CASSALSGGGELFF.

The rearrangement links TRBV11-3 to TRBJ2-7; 11 nucleotides agree with TRBD1. The CDR3 contains 16 residues. CDR1 and CDR2 from the germline V gene are SGHNT and YENEEA. V shed 4 bases and J 11 bases; nucleotides not matched to a gene: 16. The CDR3: CASSSGHRDRGSREYF. For the CDR3, the DNA is TGTGCCAGCAGCTCGGGCCACCGGGACAGGGGGTCCAGGGAGTACTTC.

The count of this clone is one. The rearrangement links TRBV28 to TRBJ2-2, with 7 bases lining up with TRBD2. Germline CDR1 is MDHEN and CDR2 is SYDVKM. The CDR3 consists of 16 residues. V lost 2 bases, J lost 0 bases, and 3 bases stayed unmatched. CDR3 region: CASSLAGDPNTGELFF. The CDR3 DNA is TGTGCCAGCAGTTTAGCGGGGGACCCGAACACCGGGGAGCTGTTTTTT.

This rearrangement joins TRBV7-2 to TRBJ2-5; 8 positions agree with TRBD1. The last part of the DNA fits TRBJ2-7 better; the J call may be wrong. The CDR3 is made up of 13 amino acids. Germline CDR1 is SGHTA and CDR2 is FQGNSA. The CDR3 sequence is CASSRTGPDEQYF. Here the CDR3 DNA reads TGTGCCAGCAGCCGGACAGGGCCCGACGAGCAGTACTTC.

The rearrangement joins TRBV11-2 to TRBJ2-7; D might be TRBD2 (5 bases). V lost 5 bases and J 4 bases, leaving 15 bases between the germline ends. The CDR3 spans 14 residues. Looked up from germline, CDR1 is SGHAT and CDR2 is FQNNGV. Here the CDR3 reads CASSPSRRSYEQYF. The DNA of the CDR3 is TGTGCCAGCAGCCCCAGCCGGAGGTCTTACGAGCAGTACTTC. Full variable domain (remainder filled in from reference TRBV11-2 and TRBJ2-7): EAGVAQSPRYKIIEKRQSVAFWCNPISGHATLYWYQQILGQGPKLLIQFQNNGVVDDSQLPKDRFSAERLKGVDSTLKIQPAKLEDSAVYLCASSPSRRSYEQYFGPGTRLTVT.

This clone was recorded once. This chain joins TRBV28 and TRBJ1-4; 7 bases are a match to TRBD1. Germline trimming cut 3 bases from V and 2 bases from J; bases unmatched to any gene: 9. CDR1 is MDHEN, CDR2 SYDVKM, per germline. The CDR3 has 17 amino acids. The CDR3 sequence is CASSFSSRGMTNEKLFF. CDR3 nucleotides: TGTGCCAGCAGTTTTTCCTCCAGGGGGATGACTAATGAAAAACTGTTTTTT.

The V and J genes are TRBV19 and TRBJ2-1; tentative D call: TRBD2 (7 bases). The CDR3 loop spans 18 amino acids. From germline, CDR1 is LNHDA and CDR2 SQIVND (reference sequence). Trimming took off 10 bases at V and 9 bases at J, with 34 bases between the two ends. This CDR3 is CATHQGTTPMGRRSEQFF. CDR3 nucleotides: TGTGCCACCCACCAGGGGACTACGCCAATGGGAAGGCGGAGTGAGCAGTTCTTC. The entire variable domain, with the rest obtained from reference TRBV19 and TRBJ2-1, is as follows: DGGITQSPKYLFRKEGQNVTLSCEQNLNHDAMYWYRQDPGQGLRLIYYSQIVNDFQKGDIAEGYSVSREKKESFPLTVTSAQKNPTAFYLCATHQGTTPMGRRSEQFFGPGTRLTVL.

The chain couples TRBV6-5 to TRBJ2-1, with 7 bases lining up with TRBD1. The ends lost 0 bases at V and 7 bases at J; junction bases unmatched: 6. CDR3 length equals 15 residues. CDR1 is MNHEY and CDR2 is SVGAGI in the germline V gene. This CDR3 is CASSYSRGQVNEQFF. CDR3 sequence (DNA): TGTGCCAGCAGTTACTCAAGGGGGCAGGTAAATGAGCAGTTCTTC.

V gene TRBV28 combines with J gene TRBJ2-2; D not resolved. The germline CDR1 and CDR2 sequences are MDHEN and SYDVKM. Trimming took 5 bases from V and 6 from J, leaving 13 bases between them. The CDR3 runs to 14 residues. The CDR3 DNA reads as TGTGCCAGCAGTCCCGTCCCAACTGCCGGGGAGCTGTTTTTT. This gives the protein CASSPVPTAGELFF.

This sequence joins TRBV6-5 and TRBJ2-7; D is perhaps TRBD1 (5 bases). The V gene's germline CDR1 is MNHEY and CDR2 SVGAGI. Trimming cost V 7 bases and J 1 base, with 17 bases left between them. The CDR3 extends over 15 amino acids. The CDR3 sequence: CASTFQFQGSYEQYF. CDR3 DNA: TGTGCCAGCACCTTCCAGTTCCAGGGATCCTACGAGCAGTACTTC.

This clone came up once. The chain joins TRBV10-3 to TRBJ2-5; 7 bases are a match to TRBD1. The CDR3 covers 15 residues. Germline trimming cut 2 bases from V and 4 bases from J; bases unmatched to any gene: 7. Germline V gene sequence: CDR1 ENHRY, CDR2 SYGVKD. The CDR3 coding sequence is TGTGCCATCAGTGAGACCGTGACAGGGATAGAGACCCAGTACTTC. This codes for CAISETVTGIETQYF.